The TCR beta chain under discussion was sequenced for a study of cytomegalovirus exposure and HLA in healthy donors. General study points: Some public TCRs appeared in many individuals, while most sequences were rare. Per published accounts, TCR beta sequences correctly predicted the HLA-A and HLA-B alleles of most subjects. In vitro, a few CMV-associated chains proved specific for CMV antigens. Apparent HLA restriction characterized most CMV-associated TCR beta chains in a later analysis.

The CDR3 has 17 amino acids. Germline V gives CDR1 MDHEN, CDR2 SYDVKM. The trim removed 2 bases at V and 3 bases at J, leaving 6 bases unmatched. The PCR was carried out with 60 Vbeta primers and 13 Jbeta primers. Only in-frame clones appear in the TCRdb table, and some are missing; sequencing was by immunoSEQ multiplex PCR. The sample lists roughly 140,000 clones; roughly 78% were seen once. As regards this clone: Its antigen is unidentified.

Material for sequencing was PBMCs. The rearrangement links TRBV28 to TRBJ1-6; 8 nucleotides align to TRBD1. This TCR was sampled from a man younger than 45 in good health and CMV-seronegative. The CDR3 reads CASSLSSDRVYNSPLHF. For the CDR3, the DNA is TGTGCCAGCAGTTTAAGCTCGGACAGGGTCTATAATTCACCCCTCCACTTT.